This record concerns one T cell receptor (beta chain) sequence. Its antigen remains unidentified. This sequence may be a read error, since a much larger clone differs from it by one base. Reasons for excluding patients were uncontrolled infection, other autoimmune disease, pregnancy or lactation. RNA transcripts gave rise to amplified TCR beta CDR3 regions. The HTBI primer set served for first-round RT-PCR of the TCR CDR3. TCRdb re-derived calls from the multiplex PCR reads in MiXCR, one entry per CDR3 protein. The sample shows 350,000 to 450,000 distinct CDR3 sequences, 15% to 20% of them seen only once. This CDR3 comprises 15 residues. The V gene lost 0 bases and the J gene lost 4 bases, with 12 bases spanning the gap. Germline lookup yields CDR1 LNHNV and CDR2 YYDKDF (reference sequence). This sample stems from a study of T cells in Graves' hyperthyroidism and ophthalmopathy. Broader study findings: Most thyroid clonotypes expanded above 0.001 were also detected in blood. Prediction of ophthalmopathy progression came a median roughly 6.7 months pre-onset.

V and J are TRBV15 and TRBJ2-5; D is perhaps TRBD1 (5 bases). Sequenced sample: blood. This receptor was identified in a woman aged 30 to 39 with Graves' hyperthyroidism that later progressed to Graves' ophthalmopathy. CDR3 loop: CATSREGRRPETQYF. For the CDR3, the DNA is TGTGCCACCAGCAGAGAGGGGCGGCGGCCAGAGACCCAGTACTTC.